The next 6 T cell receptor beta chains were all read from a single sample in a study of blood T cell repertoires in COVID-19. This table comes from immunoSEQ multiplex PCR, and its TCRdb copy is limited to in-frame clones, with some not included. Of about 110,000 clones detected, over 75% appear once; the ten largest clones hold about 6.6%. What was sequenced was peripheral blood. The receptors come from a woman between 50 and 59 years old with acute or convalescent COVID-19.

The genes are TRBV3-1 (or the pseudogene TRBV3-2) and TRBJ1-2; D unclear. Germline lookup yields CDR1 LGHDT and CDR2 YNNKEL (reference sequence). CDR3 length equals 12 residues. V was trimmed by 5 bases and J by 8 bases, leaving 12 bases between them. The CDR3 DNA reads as TGTGCCAGCAGCACCAGATCCCTCGGCTACACCTTC. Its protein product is CASSTRSLGYTF.

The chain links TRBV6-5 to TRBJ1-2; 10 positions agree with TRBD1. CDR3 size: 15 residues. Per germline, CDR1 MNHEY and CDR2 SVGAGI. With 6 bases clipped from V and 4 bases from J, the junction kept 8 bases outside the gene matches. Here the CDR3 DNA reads TGTGCCAGCAGAAAGCCGGGACAGGGGTCCTATGGCTACACCTTC. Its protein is CASRKPGQGSYGYTF.

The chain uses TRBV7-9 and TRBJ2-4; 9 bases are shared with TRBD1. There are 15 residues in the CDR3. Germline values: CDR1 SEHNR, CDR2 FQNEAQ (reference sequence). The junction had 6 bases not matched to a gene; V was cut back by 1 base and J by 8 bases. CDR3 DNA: TGTGCCAGCAGCTTAGAGGGGACAGGGCACGACATTCAGTACTTC. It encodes CASSLEGTGHDIQYF.

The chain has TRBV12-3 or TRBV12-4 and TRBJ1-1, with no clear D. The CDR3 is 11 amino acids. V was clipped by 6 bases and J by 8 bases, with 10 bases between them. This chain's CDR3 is CASSTGYEAFF. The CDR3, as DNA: TGTGCCAGCAGCACGGGGTACGAAGCTTTCTTT.

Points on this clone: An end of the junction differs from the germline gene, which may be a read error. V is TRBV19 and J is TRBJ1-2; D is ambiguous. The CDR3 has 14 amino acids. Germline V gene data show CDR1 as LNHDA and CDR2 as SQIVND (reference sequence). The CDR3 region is CASNIGFLSDGYTF. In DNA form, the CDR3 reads TGTGCCAGTAATATAGGGTTTTTAAGCGATGGCTACACCTTC.

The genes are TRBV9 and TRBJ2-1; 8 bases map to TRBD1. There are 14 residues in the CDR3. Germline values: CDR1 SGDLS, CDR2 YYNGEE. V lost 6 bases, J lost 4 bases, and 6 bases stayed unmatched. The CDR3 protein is CASTDGTGYNEQFF. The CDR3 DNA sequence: TGTGCCAGCACCGACGGGACAGGTTACAATGAGCAGTTCTTC.